This passage covers 3 T cell receptor beta chains from one sample sequenced in a study of cytomegalovirus exposure and HLA in healthy donors. It was with 60 Vbeta and 13 Jbeta primers that the PCR ran. Assay used: immunoSEQ multiplex PCR; TCRdb lists only in-frame clones, some missing. The table lists approximately 160,000 clones, 70% to 85% of them singletons. The sequencing input was PBMCs. The receptors shown here come from a woman under 40 in good health and CMV-seropositive.

The V and J genes are TRBV4-1 and TRBJ2-3; 7 bases map to TRBD2. Germline V gene lookup returns CDR1 MGHRA and CDR2 YSYEKL. The trim removed 0 bases at V and 9 bases at J, leaving 3 bases unmatched. The length of the CDR3 is 13 residues. CDR3 nucleotides: TGCGCCAGCAGCCAAGAGTTCGGGGGGACGCAGTATTTT. Translating it yields CASSQEFGGTQYF.

The chain is built from TRBV5-7 and TRBJ2-1; possible D gene TRBD1, 5 bases. TRBV5-7 has ORF status, its function being uncertain. Trimming removed 4 bases at V and 6 bases at J, with 23 bases between. The CDR3 spans 17 residues. The CDR3 is CASSHGLGRALGNEQFF. The CDR3 DNA sequence: TGTGCCAGCAGCCATGGTCTGGGCAGGGCATTAGGCAATGAGCAGTTCTTC.

The chain has TRBV5-5 and TRBJ2-7, with 7 positions matching TRBD2. Losses at the gene ends were 0 bases for V and 3 bases for J; bases not matched to a gene: 9. The germline CDR1 and CDR2 sequences are SGHKS and YYEKEE (reference sequence). The CDR3 contains 16 residues. Here the CDR3 reads CASSLAGAGRLYEQYF. The CDR3 DNA follows: TGTGCCAGCAGCTTGGCCGGGGCCGGGAGGCTCTACGAGCAGTACTTC. Variable domain in full (rest from reference TRBV5-5 and TRBJ2-7): DAGVTQSPTHLIKTRGQQVTLRCSPISGHKSVSWYQQVLGQGPQFIFQYYEKEERGRGNFPDRFSARQFPNYSSELNVNALLLGDSALYLCASSLAGAGRLYEQYFGPGTRLTVT.